A single TCR beta chain is shown here with its context. Produced via immunoSEQ multiplex PCR; TCRdb's table is partial and in-frame only. The repertoire holds some 150,000 clones, with roughly 86% as singletons. This specimen belongs to a study of blood T cell repertoires in COVID-19. The CDR3 has 20 amino acids. Trimming removed 9 bases from V and 2 bases from J; junction bases left unmatched: 27. Germline V gene lookup returns CDR1 KGHDR and CDR2 SFDVKD. This receptor was identified in a human donor in a cohort sampled during active COVID-19. The sequenced material came from peripheral blood. V usage is TRBV24-1 and J usage is TRBJ2-7, with 7 bases that match TRBD2. The CDR3 spells CATPGAPGGQRTSSAYEQYF. The DNA for the CDR3 is TGTGCCACCCCCGGGGCACCGGGGGGTCAAAGGACCTCTTCGGCCTACGAGCAGTACTTC.